These 8 T cell receptor beta chains were all obtained from the same sample, sequenced in a study of T cell responses to AZD1222 COVID-19 vaccine. Generated by immunoSEQ multiplex PCR, the TCRdb table keeps only in-frame clones and is missing some. The sample consists of around 190,000 clones, about 86% of them appearing once. The sample in question was peripheral blood, obtained 28 days after the second AZD1222 dose. The receptors here all came from an adult who received the AZD1222 COVID-19 vaccine.

In this sample, this clone turned up a few times. This chain connects TRBV7-2 to TRBJ2-3; D gene ambiguous. Between the trimmed V and J ends, which lost 2 bases and 6 bases, there was a span of 15 bases. Per the germline V gene, CDR1 is SGHTA and CDR2 is FQGNSA. The CDR3 spans 15 residues. The chain's CDR3 is CASSLPLQAGDTQYF. The CDR3 region has the DNA TGTGCCAGCAGCTTACCGTTGCAGGCAGGCGATACGCAGTATTTT.

V and J are TRBV18 and TRBJ2-7; 10 positions match TRBD1. The CDR3 covers 14 residues. CDR1 is KGHSH, CDR2 LQKENI, per germline. Trimming took 3 bases from V and 5 from J; bases not matched to a gene: 4. The CDR3 coding sequence is TGTGCCAGCTCACCTCGGACAGGGGGTGACGAGCAGTACTTC. Translated, it gives CASSPRTGGDEQYF.

The chain combines TRBV7-2 with TRBJ2-7; the match to TRBD2 covers 11 bases. The CDR3 has 16 residues. Trimming took 5 bases from V and 2 from J; bases not matched to a gene: 8. Germline V gives CDR1 SGHTA, CDR2 FQGNSA. CDR3 region: CASSAMTSGAPYEQYF. The CDR3, as DNA: TGTGCCAGCAGCGCGATGACTAGCGGGGCCCCCTACGAGCAGTACTTC.

The V and J genes are TRBV9 and TRBJ1-1, with D perhaps matching TRBD1 (5 bases). V gave up 2 bases and J gave up 8 bases, with 13 bases separating them. Germline CDR1 is SGDLS and CDR2 is YYNGEE. The CDR3 spans 13 residues. The CDR3 sequence is CASSVDLRAEAFF. CDR3 sequence (DNA): TGTGCCAGCAGCGTGGATCTCAGGGCGGAAGCTTTCTTT.

The V gene is TRBV27, the J gene TRBJ1-2; D remains ambiguous. CDR3 length: 13 residues. CDR1 MNHEY and CDR2 SMNVEV come from the germline V gene (reference sequence). V shed 6 bases and J shed 2 bases, with 10 bases lying between them. For the CDR3, the DNA is TGTGCCAGCAGCCCTGACAAGAACTATGGCTACACCTTC. Residues: CASSPDKNYGYTF.

The chain links TRBV7-9 to TRBJ1-2; 7 nucleotides align to TRBD1. The CDR3 has 12 amino acids. After removal of 10 bases from V and 9 bases from J, the junction contained 11 bases not matched to a gene. In germline, CDR1 is SEHNR, CDR2 FQNEAQ (reference sequence). CDR3 sequence (DNA): TGTGCCACTACATTCGAACAGGGGCGCTACACCTTC. Its protein is CATTFEQGRYTF.

The CDR3 DNA reads as TGTGCTAGTGGTTTGGTGCTGGGACTTCAATCCGGGGGAAACACAGATACGCAGTATTTT. The encoded protein is CASGLVLGLQSGGNTDTQYF. The chain uses TRBV12-5 and TRBJ2-3; a possible D gene is TRBD2 (6 bases). There are 20 residues in the CDR3. Germline assignment: CDR1 LGHNT and CDR2 FRNRAP. The V and J ends lost 0 bases and 2 bases respectively, with 24 bases between them.

The chain links TRBV5-1 to TRBJ2-7; no clear D. V was shortened by 2 bases and J by 1 base, with 7 bases between the two germline ends. Germline-derived CDR1 and CDR2 are SGHRS and YFSETQ. This CDR3 region has 13 residues. The chain's CDR3 is CASSFGRSYEQYF. CDR3 bases: TGCGCCAGCAGCTTTGGTAGATCCTACGAGCAGTACTTC.